The source of this T cell receptor beta chain is a study of blood T cell repertoires in COVID-19. At the level of the study: Samples representing acute and convalescent COVID-19 were sourced from the United States, Italy and Spain. Sources were T cells, B-cell-depleted T cells, or PBMCs; the material itself was cDNA or gDNA.

Authors' data handling: How many nucleated cells were present was estimated from reference gene primer amplification. Assay: immunoSEQ multiplex PCR; the TCRdb copy retains only in-frame clones and omits some. For V, J and clone size, that table is used; D and trimming come from the DNA. The sample has 180,000 or so clones; approximately 85% are singletons. Germline assignment: CDR1 MNHEY and CDR2 SVGAGI. This CDR3 spans 15 amino acids. V was shortened by 5 bases and J by 0 bases, with 12 bases between the two germline ends. The sequence came from an elderly woman with acute or convalescent COVID-19. The sample was peripheral blood. The chain recombines TRBV6-5 with TRBJ2-3, with D possibly being TRBD1 (6 bases). CDR3 sequence (DNA): TGTGCCAGCAGTCGACAGGAAATTAGCACAGATACGCAGTATTTT. Protein product: CASSRQEISTDTQYF.